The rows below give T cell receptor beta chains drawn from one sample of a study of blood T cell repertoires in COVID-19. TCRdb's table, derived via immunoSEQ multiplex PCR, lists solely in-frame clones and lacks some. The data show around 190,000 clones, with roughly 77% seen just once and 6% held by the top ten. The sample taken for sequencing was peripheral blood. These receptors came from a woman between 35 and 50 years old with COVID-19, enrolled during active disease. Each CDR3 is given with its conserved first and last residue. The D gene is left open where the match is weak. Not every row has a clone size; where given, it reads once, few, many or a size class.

CASSDERAYNEQFF,TGTGCCAGCAGTGACGAGCGAGCCTACAATGAGCAGTTCTTC,NA,TRBV2,TRBJ2-1,NA
CASNPTGNRETQYF,TGCGCCAGCAATCCGACAGGGAATCGGGAGACCCAGTACTTC,TRBD1,TRBV10-2,TRBJ2-5,NA
CASSRDRANEKLFF,TGTGCCAGTAGTCGTGACAGGGCTAATGAAAAACTGTTTTTT,TRBD1,TRBV19,TRBJ1-4,NA
CASSQTRSRDEQYF,TGTGCCAGCAGCCAAACTAGAAGTCGGGACGAGCAGTACTTC,NA,TRBV11-2,TRBJ2-7,NA
CASSPDGDIAGELFF,TGTGCCAGCAGCCCAGACGGGGATATCGCCGGGGAGCTGTTTTTT,NA,TRBV7-2,TRBJ2-2,NA
CASRYGTGRSEQYF,TGTGCCAGCAGATACGGGACAGGTCGATCCGAGCAGTACTTC,TRBD1,TRBV3-1/TRBV3-2,TRBJ2-7,NA
CASSFSGGGSTDTQYF,TGTGCCAGCAGCTTCTCAGGGGGTGGGAGCACAGATACGCAGTATTTT,TRBD1,TRBV7-3,TRBJ2-3,once
CASSSTGPMGENIQYF,TGTGCCAGCAGCTCGACAGGGCCCATGGGAGAAAACATTCAGTACTTC,TRBD1,TRBV7-2,TRBJ2-4,NA
CAGQAGNYGYTF,TGTGCCGGGCAGGCGGGCAACTATGGCTACACCTTC,NA,TRBV30,TRBJ1-2,few
CASSQAGEGYEQYF,TGTGCCAGCAGTCAAGCGGGAGAGGGGTACGAGCAGTACTTC,TRBD2,TRBV7-2,TRBJ2-7,NA
CASSVGTGVYEQYF,TGTGCCAGCTCTGTTGGGACAGGCGTCTACGAGCAGTACTTC,TRBD1,TRBV7-2,TRBJ2-7,NA
CASSHALAGGGELFF,TGTGCCAGCAGCCATGCCCTAGCGGGGGGCGGGGAGCTGTTTTTT,TRBD2,TRBV11-3,TRBJ2-2,NA
CASSLRGVTFTDTQYF,TGTGCCAGCAGCTTACGGGGGGTTACCTTCACAGATACGCAGTATTTT,TRBD2,TRBV7-2,TRBJ2-3,NA
CASSSGTGGYGYTF,TGTGCCAGCAGCTCCGGGACAGGGGGCTATGGCTACACCTTC,TRBD1,TRBV5-6,TRBJ1-2,NA
CASSLGRPGTSFGYTF,TGTGCCAGCAGCTTAGGTCGGCCCGGGACATCCTTCGGCTACACCTTC,NA,TRBV7-9,TRBJ1-2,NA
CASSIAGQGNYGYTF,TGTGCCAGTAGTATAGCGGGACAGGGGAACTATGGCTACACCTTC,TRBD1,TRBV19,TRBJ1-2,NA
CASGPLKRTGGGYTF,TGTGCCAGCGGTCCCCTCAAAAGGACAGGGGGAGGCTACACCTTC,TRBD1,TRBV6-5,TRBJ1-2,NA
CASSSRTRQPQHF,TGTGCCAGCAGTTCCAGGACACGGCAGCCCCAGCATTTT,NA,TRBV12-3/TRBV12-4,TRBJ1-5,NA
CASSYNQFEETQYF,TGTGCCAGCAGTTACAATCAGTTCGAAGAGACCCAGTACTTC,NA,TRBV6-6,TRBJ2-5,many
CASSPTPDRSPLHF,TGCGCCAGCAGCCCGACCCCGGACAGGTCACCCCTCCACTTT,TRBD1,TRBV5-1,TRBJ1-6,NA
CASSPQGQPFEAFF,TGTGCCAGCAGTCCTCAGGGACAGCCCTTTGAAGCTTTCTTT,TRBD1,TRBV2,TRBJ1-1,NA
CASSQDGQHHF,TGTGCCAGCAGCCAAGATGGACAGCACCACTTT,NA,TRBV3-1/TRBV3-2,TRBJ1-6,NA
CASSTPASLAGGTNEQFF,TGTGCCAGTAGTACACCAGCTTCACTAGCGGGGGGGACCAATGAGCAGTTCTTC,TRBD2,TRBV19,TRBJ2-1,NA
CASSLESLVPAADTQYF,TGTGCCAGCAGTCTTGAGAGTCTGGTGCCGGCGGCAGATACGCAGTATTTT,NA,TRBV6-2/TRBV6-3,TRBJ2-3,NA
CASSQTSGSIQTQYF,TGCGCCAGCAGCCAAACTAGCGGGAGTATCCAGACCCAGTACTTC,TRBD2,TRBV4-1,TRBJ2-5,few
CASTPTGGRKLFF,TGTGCCAGCACTCCGACAGGGGGAAGAAAACTGTTTTTT,TRBD1,TRBV2,TRBJ1-4,few
CASSFRPRTEAFF,TGTGCCAGCAGTTTCCGACCGAGGACTGAAGCTTTCTTT,NA,TRBV12-3/TRBV12-4,TRBJ1-1,NA
CASSRQGGKAGELFF,TGTGCCAGCAGCCGACAGGGCGGTAAGGCCGGGGAGCTGTTTTTT,TRBD1,TRBV5-4,TRBJ2-2,NA
CASRSAGGSWNEQFF,TGTGCCAGCCGATCGGCGGGGGGTTCTTGGAATGAGCAGTTCTTC,TRBD2,TRBV6-5,TRBJ2-1,few
CASSSGLAGTSTDTQYF,TGCGCCAGCAGCTCGGGACTAGCGGGGACGAGCACAGATACGCAGTATTTT,TRBD2,TRBV5-1,TRBJ2-3,NA
CSVATSGDYGYTF,TGCAGCGTGGCTACATCGGGGGACTATGGCTACACCTTC,NA,TRBV29-1,TRBJ1-2,NA
CASSDPGTPKSNEQFF,TGCGCCAGCAGTGACCCCGGGACTCCAAAATCCAATGAGCAGTTCTTC,NA,TRBV10-1,TRBJ2-1,NA
CASSLDRGLGPQHF,TGTGCCAGCAGCTTAGACAGGGGCCTGGGGCCCCAGCATTTT,TRBD1,TRBV7-8,TRBJ1-5,NA
CAWSGGTGEAQPQHF,TGTGCCTGGAGTGGTGGGACAGGGGAAGCTCAGCCCCAGCATTTT,TRBD1,TRBV30,TRBJ1-5,NA
CASSLAGAKNIQYF,TGCGCCAGCAGCTTGGCAGGGGCCAAAAACATTCAGTACTTC,NA,TRBV5-1,TRBJ2-4,NA
CAIGAWTGTNEKLFF,TGTGCCATCGGGGCATGGACAGGGACAAATGAAAAACTGTTTTTT,TRBD1,TRBV10-3,TRBJ1-4,NA
CASYRTGEADTQYF,TGTGCCAGCTACCGGACAGGGGAAGCAGATACGCAGTATTTT,TRBD1,TRBV18,TRBJ2-3,NA
CAWSAGGNSPLHF,TGTGCCTGGAGCGCAGGGGGGAATTCACCCCTCCACTTT,TRBD1,TRBV30,TRBJ1-6,NA
CASSKAKAGGNTGELFF,TGTGCCAGCAGCAAAGCGAAGGCAGGGGGGAACACCGGGGAGCTGTTTTTT,NA,TRBV21-1,TRBJ2-2,NA
CASSLGGGFTDTQYF,TGTGCCAGCAGCTTAGGTGGGGGGTTCACAGATACGCAGTATTTT,NA,TRBV7-2,TRBJ2-3,NA
CASGYSLRPYNEQFF,TGCGCCAGCGGATATAGCCTGAGGCCCTACAATGAGCAGTTCTTC,NA,TRBV5-1,TRBJ2-1,NA
CATSRAGTGRITDTQYF,TGTGCCACCAGCAGAGCGGGGACAGGGAGGATAACAGATACGCAGTATTTT,TRBD1,TRBV15,TRBJ2-3,once
CASSYRGNTEAFF,TGTGCCAGCAGTTACAGGGGGAACACTGAAGCTTTCTTT,NA,TRBV6-2/TRBV6-3,TRBJ1-1,NA
CASRSGGYNTGELFF,TGTGCCAGCAGGTCCGGGGGTTATAACACCGGGGAGCTGTTTTTT,NA,TRBV7-3,TRBJ2-2,once
CASITNRGTGELFF,TGTGCCAGCATCACAAACAGGGGAACCGGGGAGCTGTTTTTT,TRBD1,TRBV7-8,TRBJ2-2,NA
CASSLGTSGGAYNEQFF,TGTGCCAGCAGCTTAGGGACTAGCGGAGGGGCCTACAATGAGCAGTTCTTC,TRBD2,TRBV11-2,TRBJ2-1,NA
CASSPREIADTQYF,TGTGCCAGCTCACCCCGGGAGATTGCAGATACGCAGTATTTT,NA,TRBV18,TRBJ2-3,NA
CAAATVSLSGNTIYF,TGTGCCGCCGCGACAGTTAGCCTCTCTGGAAACACCATATATTTT,NA,TRBV10-3,TRBJ1-3,NA